The T cell receptor beta chain under discussion was sequenced for a study of T cells in localized non-small cell lung cancer. This CDR3 comprises 18 residues. Germline lookup yields CDR1 MNHEY and CDR2 SMNVEV (reference sequence). The ends lost 5 bases at V and 3 bases at J; junction bases unmatched: 14. Method: immunoSEQ multiplex PCR; TCRdb's copy keeps in-frame clones and lacks some. The sample has around 31,000 clones; 80% to 90% are singletons. The sequencing used peripheral blood, collected before any cancer treatment. The chain combines TRBV27 with TRBJ1-5; 9 bases align to TRBD1. This TCR came from a woman aged 40-75 years with stage I lung adenocarcinoma. Here the CDR3 DNA reads TGTGCCAGCAGTCCCCAGGTGGGACAGGGAGTCTACAATCAGCCCCAGCATTTT. This sequence encodes CASSPQVGQGVYNQPQHF.